A single sample is the source of the 32 T cell receptor beta chains below, sequenced in a study of graft-versus-host responses after intestinal transplantation. TCRdb keeps only in-frame clones here, not all; method: immunoSEQ multiplex PCR. The sample contains 98,000 or so clones, 86% of which appear only once. The starting material was PBMCs, obtained 255 days after intestinal transplant. The receptors come from a human patient who received an intestinal transplant, so some T cells may come from the graft donor.

In its sample, this clone was seen a few times. The chain combines TRBV19 with TRBJ1-3, with 10 bases fitting TRBD1. The germline V gene encodes CDR1 LNHDA and CDR2 SQIVND (reference sequence). This CDR3 is built from 14 residues. With 7 bases clipped from V and 4 bases from J, the junction kept 4 bases outside the gene matches. The DNA for the CDR3 is TGTGCCAGTAAGGACAGGGGGACAGGAAACACCATATATTTT. As protein: CASKDRGTGNTIYF.

CDR3 DNA sequence: TGTGCCAGCTCACCACCTTTGGGCTCTGTCGGGGACGGCTCCTACAATGAGCAGTTCTTC. Translation gives CASSPPLGSVGDGSYNEQFF. J is TRBJ2-1 and V is TRBV18; TRBD1 or TRBD2 may be the D gene (5 bases each). Between the trimmed V and J ends, which lost 0 bases and 0 bases, there was a span of 21 bases. The germline CDR1 and CDR2 sequences are KGHSH and LQKENI. CDR3 size: 20 residues.

This sequence joins TRBV27 and TRBJ1-6; D is unclear. Germline values: CDR1 MNHEY, CDR2 SMNVEV (reference sequence). V was trimmed by 3 bases and J by 0 bases, leaving 0 bases between them. The CDR3 contains 13 residues. For the CDR3, the DNA is TGTGCCAGCAGTTTCTCCTATAATTCACCCCTCCACTTT. It translates to CASSFSYNSPLHF.

The genes are TRBV23-1 and TRBJ1-1; 10 positions match TRBD1. TRBV23-1 is noted as an ORF with a role that remains uncertain. V shed 11 bases, J shed 0 bases, and the junction held 9 bases outside the gene matches. The CDR3 has 15 amino acids. Here the CDR3 reads CAGRDRGTMNTEAFF. DNA for the CDR3: TGCGCCGGCCGGGACAGGGGAACTATGAACACTGAAGCTTTCTTT.

The chain is built from TRBV21-1 and TRBJ2-5; the D call of TRBD1 is as the table states it, not checked on the DNA. TRBV21-1 is a pseudogene segment. The CDR3 runs to 16 residues. Here the CDR3 DNA reads TGTGCCAGCAGCGTGTACCCCGGGACAGACCAAGAGACCCAGTACTTC. Translating it yields CASSVYPGTDQETQYF.

This clone was observed a single time. J is TRBJ2-3 and V is TRBV5-1; D may match TRBD1 or TRBD2 (5 bases each). V lost 1 base and J lost 4, with 13 bases in between. From germline, CDR1 is SGHRS and CDR2 YFSETQ. CDR3 length equals 15 residues. CDR3 protein: CASSLFGGAADTQYF. DNA of the CDR3: TGCGCCAGCAGCTTGTTTGGGGGAGCGGCAGATACGCAGTATTTT.

This chain connects TRBV7-9 to TRBJ1-4, with D maybe TRBD1 (6 bases). Trimming pared 1 base from V and 0 bases from J, leaving 12 bases between. The V gene's germline CDR1 is SEHNR and CDR2 FQNEAQ (reference sequence). The CDR3 runs 17 residues. CDR3 sequence (DNA): TGTGCCAGCAGCTTAGGACGGACAGCCGCAACTAATGAAAAACTGTTTTTT. Its protein product is CASSLGRTAATNEKLFF. Looking up the rest from reference TRBV7-9 and TRBJ1-4 gives the full variable domain: DTGVSQNPRHKITKRGQNVTFRCDPISEHNRLYWYRQTLGQGPEFLTYFQNEAQLEKSRLLSDRFSAERPKGSFSTLEIQRTEQGDSAMYLCASSLGRTAATNEKLFFGSGTQLSVL.

This rearrangement joins TRBV4-1 to TRBJ2-4; TRBD1 is a possible D gene (5 bases). The V gene's germline CDR1 is MGHRA and CDR2 YSYEKL. The CDR3 contains 13 residues. V lost 1 base and J 5 bases, leaving 6 bases between the germline ends. The CDR3 is CASSQARENIQYF. In DNA form, the CDR3 reads TGCGCCAGCAGCCAAGCCAGGGAAAACATTCAGTACTTC.

The chain has TRBV28 and TRBJ1-2; a possible D gene is TRBD1 (6 bases). V was shortened by 6 bases and J by 7 bases, with 15 bases between the two germline ends. The CDR3 extends over 13 amino acids. Germline CDR1 and CDR2: MDHEN and SYDVKM. The CDR3 region has the DNA TGTGCCAGCAGGCCAACAGGGAACCTTGGCTACACCTTC. Translated, it gives CASRPTGNLGYTF.

The chain is built from TRBV14 and TRBJ2-1; no definite D call. The CDR3 runs to 15 residues. CDR1 is SGHDN and CDR2 is FVKESK in the germline V gene. V was shortened by 1 base and J by 8 bases, with 15 bases between the two germline ends. CDR3: CASSQVATASDEQFF. DNA of the CDR3: TGTGCCAGCAGCCAAGTGGCGACTGCGAGCGATGAGCAGTTCTTC.

The CDR3 here is CASSQRVTQETQYF. CDR3 coding DNA: TGTGCCAGCAGTCAGAGGGTGACCCAAGAGACCCAGTACTTC. The V and J genes are TRBV28 and TRBJ2-5, with D perhaps TRBD2 (5 bases). V was shortened by 5 bases and J by 1 base, with 11 bases between the two germline ends. Germline V gene data show CDR1 as MDHEN and CDR2 as SYDVKM. This CDR3 region has 14 residues.

The chain combines TRBV15 with TRBJ2-2; weak D call: TRBD1 (5 bases). This CDR3 spans 14 amino acids. Trimming removed 4 bases from V and 5 bases from J, with 11 bases in between. Per germline, CDR1 LNHNV and CDR2 YYDKDF (reference sequence). The CDR3 loop is CATSTLSGTGELFF. In DNA, the CDR3 is TGTGCCACCAGCACACTTTCAGGGACCGGGGAGCTGTTTTTT. The whole variable domain, filled in from reference TRBV15 and TRBJ2-2, reads DAMVIQNPRYQVTQFGKPVTLSCSQTLNHNVMYWYQQKSSQAPKLLFHYYDKDFNNEADTPDNFQSRRPNTSFCFLDIRSPGLGDTAMYLCATSTLSGTGELFFGEGSRLTVL.

The rearrangement uses TRBV28 and TRBJ1-2; D remains unclear. CDR3 length: 14 residues. Germline lookup yields CDR1 MDHEN and CDR2 SYDVKM. The V end was cut by 7 bases, the J end by 0 bases, with 12 bases between. CDR3 DNA: TGTGCCAGCATGCGGGTCACATCTAACTATGGCTACACCTTC. It yields the protein CASMRVTSNYGYTF.

The J gene is TRBJ1-1, the V gene TRBV30, with D unresolved. V was shortened by 4 bases and J by 6 bases, with 9 bases between the two germline ends. CDR1 and CDR2 (germline): GTSNPN, SVGIG (reference sequence). The CDR3 contains 11 residues. The CDR3 coding sequence is TGTGCCTGGACATGGTATTCTGAAGCTTTCTTT. Translating gives CAWTWYSEAFF.

The V call is TRBV9, the J call TRBJ2-3, with D possibly being TRBD1 (6 bases). Germline V gene data show CDR1 as SGDLS and CDR2 as YYNGEE. This CDR3 spans 14 amino acids. The ends were cut back, 2 bases at V and 2 bases at J, with 9 bases in the middle. The CDR3 loop reads CASSVGHATDTQYF. The CDR3 coding sequence is TGTGCCAGCAGCGTGGGACACGCCACAGATACGCAGTATTTT.

V usage is TRBV28 and J usage is TRBJ2-7, with 8 bases fitting TRBD1. Germline trimming cut 3 bases from V and 0 bases from J; bases unmatched to any gene: 10. CDR1 MDHEN and CDR2 SYDVKM come from the germline V gene. This CDR3 is 17 amino acids long. CDR3 amino acids: CASSFPSTGGSSYEQYF. CDR3 in DNA: TGTGCCAGCAGTTTCCCTTCTACAGGGGGGAGCTCCTACGAGCAGTACTTC. Filled out from reference TRBV28 and TRBJ2-7, the complete variable domain reads DVKVTQSSRYLVKRTGEKVFLECVQDMDHENMFWYRQDPGLGLRLIYFSYDVKMKEKGDIPEGYSVSREKKERFSLILESASTNQTSMYLCASSFPSTGGSSYEQYFGPGTRLTVT.

This rearrangement joins TRBV7-2 to TRBJ2-7, with TRBD2 matching over 7 bases. V shed 1 base and J 2 bases; nucleotides not matched to a gene: 5. The CDR3 has 15 residues. Per germline, CDR1 SGHTA and CDR2 FQGNSA. The CDR3 reads CASSLGGGGTYEQYV. The CDR3 DNA reads TGTGCCAGCAGCTTAGGGGGCGGGGGAACCTACGAGCAGTACGTC.

This chain uses TRBV5-4 with TRBJ1-2, with 9 positions matching TRBD1. V lost 4 bases to trimming and J lost 7 bases; unmatched junction nucleotides: 5. The CDR3 has 13 amino acids. Germline V lookup: CDR1 SGHNT, CDR2 YYREEE (reference sequence). CDR3 bases: TGTGCCAGCAGCCAACAGGGGGCGGGTGGCTACACCTTC. Protein product: CASSQQGAGGYTF.

The V gene is TRBV10-2, the J gene TRBJ2-7, with a possible D match to TRBD2 (6 bases). Germline lookup yields CDR1 WSHSY and CDR2 SAAADI. The V end was cut by 6 bases, the J end by 3 bases, with 18 bases between. The CDR3 consists of 15 residues. The CDR3: CASRGGRGRNYEQYF. The DNA for the CDR3 is TGCGCCAGCAGGGGGGGACGGGGACGGAACTACGAGCAGTACTTC.

J is TRBJ2-4 and V is TRBV19; D may be TRBD1 or TRBD2 (5 bases each). The CDR3 extends over 15 amino acids. The V and J ends lost 6 bases and 1 base respectively, with 13 bases between them. Germline V gene data show CDR1 as LNHDA and CDR2 as SQIVND (reference sequence). The DNA for the CDR3 is TGTGCCAGTAGCAACTCAGGGAGCGCCAAAAACATTCAGTACTTC. Residues: CASSNSGSAKNIQYF.

This chain uses TRBV6-4 with TRBJ2-1, with 14 bases fitting TRBD2. This CDR3 spans 14 amino acids. Germline CDR1 MRHNA, CDR2 SNTAGT. Trimming cost V 4 bases and J 9 bases; bases outside gene matches: 2. In DNA form, the CDR3 reads TGTGCCAGCAGTGCCGGGACTAGCGGGAGTGAGCAGTTCTTC. This sequence encodes CASSAGTSGSEQFF.

The chain employs TRBV6-6 and TRBJ1-1; 7 nucleotides agree with TRBD1. V gave up 6 bases and J gave up 11 bases; unmatched junction bases: 12. CDR3 size: 13 residues. Looked up from germline, CDR1 is MNHNY and CDR2 is SVGAGI (reference sequence). The CDR3 DNA is TGTGCCAGCAGGCCGGGACAGTCAATGGGGGCTTTCTTT. This gives the protein CASRPGQSMGAFF.

V usage is TRBV19 and J usage is TRBJ1-5, with D unclear. The CDR3 is 13 residues long. The V gene's germline CDR1 is LNHDA and CDR2 SQIVND (reference sequence). V lost 6 bases and J 7 bases, leaving 13 bases between the germline ends. As DNA, the CDR3 is TGTGCCAGTAGCGCCGGCGTTGGGCAGCCCCAGCATTTT. Encoded protein: CASSAGVGQPQHF.

The rearrangement joins TRBV4-1 to TRBJ1-2, with D uncertain. Germline assignment: CDR1 MGHRA and CDR2 YSYEKL. The CDR3 loop spans 14 amino acids. V was shortened by 0 bases and J by 9 bases, with 14 bases between the two germline ends. The CDR3, as DNA: TGCGCCAGCAGCCAAGATCTTGGAGGCAGACGCTACACCTTC. It translates to CASSQDLGGRRYTF.

The chain uses TRBV6-5 and TRBJ1-5; TRBD1 matches 7 bases. Germline trimming cut 8 bases from V and 2 bases from J; bases unmatched to any gene: 0. CDR3 length: 12 amino acids. Per germline, CDR1 MNHEY and CDR2 SVGAGI. Written as DNA, the CDR3 is TGTGCCAGCGGACAGGGCAATCAGCCCCAGCATTTT. This encodes CASGQGNQPQHF.

Turning to this clone: The identical CDR3 is also encoded by other nucleotide sequences in the sample. V gene TRBV4-1 combines with J gene TRBJ1-2; tentatively, D is TRBD1 (6 bases). CDR1 is MGHRA and CDR2 is YSYEKL in the germline V gene. Trimming cost V 0 bases and J 2 bases, with 10 bases left between them. The CDR3 has 15 residues. The CDR3, as DNA: TGCGCCAGCAGCCAAGACAGGGGAGCCAACTATGGCTACACCTTC. Translating it yields CASSQDRGANYGYTF.

The chain links TRBV7-2 to TRBJ2-2, with 7 nucleotides matching TRBD2. CDR3 length equals 14 residues. V lost 6 bases, J lost 2 bases, and 3 bases stayed unmatched. Germline V CDR1 and CDR2: SGHTA, FQGNSA. As DNA, the CDR3 is TGTGCCAGCAGGGTGGGACTAAACACCGGGGAGCTGTTTTTT. This translates into CASRVGLNTGELFF. The full variable domain, with the rest looked up from reference TRBV7-2 and TRBJ2-2, is GAGVSQSPSNKVTEKGKDVELRCDPISGHTALYWYRQSLGQGLEFLIYFQGNSAPDKSGLPSDRFSAERTGGSVSTLTIQRTQQEDSAVYLCASRVGLNTGELFFGEGSRLTVL.

The V and J genes are TRBV4-1 and TRBJ2-1; 14 bases match TRBD2. Germline lookup yields CDR1 MGHRA and CDR2 YSYEKL. CDR3 length: 18 amino acids. With 0 bases clipped from V and 9 bases from J, the junction kept 10 bases outside the gene matches. The CDR3 sequence is CASSQDLSRLAGGLEQFF. In DNA, the CDR3 is TGCGCCAGCAGCCAAGATCTTTCGCGACTAGCGGGGGGGCTTGAGCAGTTCTTC.

This clone was detected only once. The gene calls are TRBV30 and TRBJ1-4; no clear D. The CDR3 totals 12 residues. CDR1 and CDR2 (germline): GTSNPN, SVGIG (reference sequence). With 5 bases removed from V and 7 bases from J, the gap between germline ends came to 11 bases. CDR3 sequence: CAWGPQGEKLFF. For the CDR3, the DNA is TGTGCCTGGGGGCCCCAAGGTGAAAAACTGTTTTTT.

The V and J genes are TRBV28 and TRBJ2-7; TRBD1 agrees at 7 bases. This CDR3 contains 14 residues. The V segment lost 2 bases and the J segment 5 bases; nucleotides outside the gene matches: 6. The germline V gene has CDR1 MDHEN and CDR2 SYDVKM. The CDR3 sequence: CASSLGAGGHEQYF. The CDR3 DNA is TGTGCCAGCAGTTTAGGGGCAGGGGGACACGAGCAGTACTTC.

This clone is a singleton in its sample. The rearrangement joins TRBV28 to TRBJ2-7; D is tentatively TRBD1 or TRBD2 (5 bases each). Trimming took off 6 bases at V and 4 bases at J, with 16 bases between the two ends. CDR1 MDHEN and CDR2 SYDVKM come from the germline V gene. CDR3 length equals 14 residues. The CDR3: CASRPGRRLYEQYF. CDR3 DNA: TGTGCCAGCAGACCGGGACGGCGCCTGTACGAGCAGTACTTC.

J is TRBJ2-5 and V is TRBV7-8; 8 nucleotides match TRBD1. The junction had 4 bases not matched to a gene; V was cut back by 3 bases and J by 7 bases. CDR1 is SGHVS, CDR2 FQNEAQ, per germline. CDR3 length equals 13 residues. The CDR3 protein is CASSLDQGATQYF. CDR3 coding DNA: TGTGCCAGCAGCTTGGATCAGGGGGCGACCCAGTACTTC.